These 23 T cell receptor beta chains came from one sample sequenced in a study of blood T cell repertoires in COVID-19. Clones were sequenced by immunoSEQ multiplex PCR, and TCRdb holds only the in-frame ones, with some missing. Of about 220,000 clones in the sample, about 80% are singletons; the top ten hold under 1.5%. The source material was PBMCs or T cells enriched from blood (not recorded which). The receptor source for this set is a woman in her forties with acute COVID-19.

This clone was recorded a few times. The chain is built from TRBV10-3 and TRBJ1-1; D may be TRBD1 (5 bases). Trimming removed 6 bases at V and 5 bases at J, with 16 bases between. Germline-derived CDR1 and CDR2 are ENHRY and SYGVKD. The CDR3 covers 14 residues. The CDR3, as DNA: TGTGCCATCAGCCCCGGGACCCGGGAGACTGAAGCTTTCTTT. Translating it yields CAISPGTRETEAFF.

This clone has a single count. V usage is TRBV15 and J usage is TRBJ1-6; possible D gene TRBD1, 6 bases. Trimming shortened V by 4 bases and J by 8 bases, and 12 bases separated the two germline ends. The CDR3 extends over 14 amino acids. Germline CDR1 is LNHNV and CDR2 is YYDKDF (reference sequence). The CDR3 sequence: CATSTIPGDSPLHF. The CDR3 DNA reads TGTGCCACCAGCACCATTCCAGGGGATTCACCCCTCCACTTT.

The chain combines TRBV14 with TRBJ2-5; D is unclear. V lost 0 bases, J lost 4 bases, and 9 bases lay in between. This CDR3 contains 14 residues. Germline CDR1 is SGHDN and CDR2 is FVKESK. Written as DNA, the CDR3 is TGTGCCAGCAGCCAAGATTACCCCGGAGAGACCCAGTACTTC. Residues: CASSQDYPGETQYF.

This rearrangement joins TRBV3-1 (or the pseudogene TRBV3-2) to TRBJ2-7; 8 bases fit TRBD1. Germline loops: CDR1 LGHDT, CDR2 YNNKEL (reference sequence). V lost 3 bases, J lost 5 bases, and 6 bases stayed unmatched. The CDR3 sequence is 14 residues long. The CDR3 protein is CASSQADRGHEQYF. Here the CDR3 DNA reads TGTGCCAGCAGCCAGGCAGACAGGGGCCACGAGCAGTACTTC.

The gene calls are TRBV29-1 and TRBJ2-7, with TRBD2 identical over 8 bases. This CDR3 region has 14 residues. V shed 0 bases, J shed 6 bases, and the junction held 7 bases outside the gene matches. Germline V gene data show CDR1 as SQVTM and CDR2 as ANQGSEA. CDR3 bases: TGCAGCGTTGAAGATCTGGCGGGAGGTCTCGAGCAGTACTTC. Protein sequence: CSVEDLAGGLEQYF.

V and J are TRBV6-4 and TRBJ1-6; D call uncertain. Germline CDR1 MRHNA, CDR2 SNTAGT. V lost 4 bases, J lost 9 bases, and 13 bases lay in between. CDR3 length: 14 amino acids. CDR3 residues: CASSVGTISSPLHF. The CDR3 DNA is TGTGCCAGCAGTGTTGGCACAATCAGTTCACCCCTCCACTTT.

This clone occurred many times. CDR3 DNA: TGTGCCAGCAGTTGGGCGACCGGGACACTGAGCTCCTACGAGCAGTACTTC. The encoded protein is CASSWATGTLSSYEQYF. This chain uses TRBV28 with TRBJ2-7, with a weak D call TRBD1 (6 bases). The CDR3 is made up of 17 amino acids. Trimming took 4 bases from V and 0 from J, leaving 19 bases between them. Germline CDR1 reads MDHEN; CDR2 reads SYDVKM.

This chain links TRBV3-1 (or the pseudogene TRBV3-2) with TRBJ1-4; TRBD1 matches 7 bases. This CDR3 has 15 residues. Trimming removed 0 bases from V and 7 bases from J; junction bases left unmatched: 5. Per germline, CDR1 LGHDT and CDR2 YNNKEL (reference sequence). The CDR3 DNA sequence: TGTGCCAGCAGCCAAGAGACAGGGCTGACTGAAAAACTGTTTTTT. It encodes CASSQETGLTEKLFF.

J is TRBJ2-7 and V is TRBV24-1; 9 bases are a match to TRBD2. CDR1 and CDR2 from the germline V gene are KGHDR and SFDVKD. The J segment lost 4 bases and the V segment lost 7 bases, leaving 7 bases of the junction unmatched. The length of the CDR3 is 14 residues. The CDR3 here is CATSGTSKLYEQYF. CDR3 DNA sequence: TGTGCCACCAGCGGGACTAGCAAACTTTACGAGCAGTACTTC.

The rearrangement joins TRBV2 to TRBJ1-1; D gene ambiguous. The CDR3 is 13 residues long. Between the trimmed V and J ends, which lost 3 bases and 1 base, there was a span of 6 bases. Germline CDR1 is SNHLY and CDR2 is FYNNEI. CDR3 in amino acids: CASSDMANTEAFF. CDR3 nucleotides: TGTGCCAGCAGTGATATGGCGAACACTGAAGCTTTCTTT.

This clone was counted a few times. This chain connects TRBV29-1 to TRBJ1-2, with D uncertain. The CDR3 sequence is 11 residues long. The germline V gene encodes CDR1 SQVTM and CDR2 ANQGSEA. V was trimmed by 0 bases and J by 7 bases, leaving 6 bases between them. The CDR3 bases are TGCAGCGTTGAAGACGGTGGTGGCTACACCTTC. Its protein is CSVEDGGGYTF.

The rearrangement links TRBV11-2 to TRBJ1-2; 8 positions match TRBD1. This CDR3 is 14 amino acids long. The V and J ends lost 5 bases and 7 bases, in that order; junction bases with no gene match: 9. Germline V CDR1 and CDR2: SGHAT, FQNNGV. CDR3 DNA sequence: TGTGCCAGCAGCCTGGGCGGGACAGGCCGTGGCTACACCTTC. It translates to CASSLGGTGRGYTF.

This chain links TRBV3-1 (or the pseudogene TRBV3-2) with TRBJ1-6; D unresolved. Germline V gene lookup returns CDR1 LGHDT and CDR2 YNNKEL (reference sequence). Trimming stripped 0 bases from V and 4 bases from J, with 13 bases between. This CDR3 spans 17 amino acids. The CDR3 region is CASSQDLSAGYNSPLHF. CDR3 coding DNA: TGTGCCAGCAGCCAAGACTTGTCGGCAGGATATAATTCACCCCTCCACTTT.

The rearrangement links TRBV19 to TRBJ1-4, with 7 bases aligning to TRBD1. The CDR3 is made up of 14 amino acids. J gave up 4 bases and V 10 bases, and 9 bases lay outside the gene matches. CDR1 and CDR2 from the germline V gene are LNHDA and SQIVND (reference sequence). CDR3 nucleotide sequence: TGTGCCACCGATACCGGACAGGATAATGAAAAACTGTTTTTT. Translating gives CATDTGQDNEKLFF.

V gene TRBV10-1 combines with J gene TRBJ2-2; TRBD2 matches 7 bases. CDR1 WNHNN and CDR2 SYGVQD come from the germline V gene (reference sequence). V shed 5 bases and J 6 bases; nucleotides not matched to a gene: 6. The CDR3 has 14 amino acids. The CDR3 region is CASSPGGSPGELFF. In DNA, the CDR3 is TGCGCCAGCAGTCCGGGCGGGAGTCCCGGGGAGCTGTTTTTT.

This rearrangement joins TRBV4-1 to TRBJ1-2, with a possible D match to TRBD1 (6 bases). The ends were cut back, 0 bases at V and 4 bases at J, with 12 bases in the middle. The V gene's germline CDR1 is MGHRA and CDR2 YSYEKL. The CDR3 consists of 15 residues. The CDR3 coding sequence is TGCGCCAGCAGCCAAGAGGACCAGGGGTTCTATGGCTACACCTTC. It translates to CASSQEDQGFYGYTF.

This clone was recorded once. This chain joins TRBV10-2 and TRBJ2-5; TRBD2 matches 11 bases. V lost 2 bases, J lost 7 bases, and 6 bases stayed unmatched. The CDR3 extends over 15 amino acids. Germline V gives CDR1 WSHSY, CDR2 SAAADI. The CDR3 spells CASSEASGGIGTQYF. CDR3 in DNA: TGCGCCAGCAGTGAGGCTAGCGGGGGGATCGGGACCCAGTACTTC.

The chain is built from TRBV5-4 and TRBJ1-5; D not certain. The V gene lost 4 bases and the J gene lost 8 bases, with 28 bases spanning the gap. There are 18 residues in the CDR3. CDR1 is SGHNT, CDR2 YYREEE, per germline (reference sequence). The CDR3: CASSLPLPGSYPRKPQHF. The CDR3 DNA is TGTGCCAGCAGCCTTCCTCTACCGGGATCCTACCCTAGGAAGCCCCAGCATTTT.

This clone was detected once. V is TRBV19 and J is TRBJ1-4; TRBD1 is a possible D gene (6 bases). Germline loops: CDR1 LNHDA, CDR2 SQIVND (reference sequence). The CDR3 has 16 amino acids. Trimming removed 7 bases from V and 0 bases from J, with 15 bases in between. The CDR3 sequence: CASKDSPAATNEKLFF. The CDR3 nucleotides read TGTGCCAGTAAGGACAGCCCGGCCGCAACTAATGAAAAACTGTTTTTT.

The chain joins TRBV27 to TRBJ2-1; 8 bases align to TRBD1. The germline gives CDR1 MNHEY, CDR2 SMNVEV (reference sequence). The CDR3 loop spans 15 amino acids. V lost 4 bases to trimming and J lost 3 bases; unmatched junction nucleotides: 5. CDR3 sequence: CASSWDRNIYNEQFF. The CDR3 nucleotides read TGTGCCAGCAGTTGGGACAGGAACATCTACAATGAGCAGTTCTTC.

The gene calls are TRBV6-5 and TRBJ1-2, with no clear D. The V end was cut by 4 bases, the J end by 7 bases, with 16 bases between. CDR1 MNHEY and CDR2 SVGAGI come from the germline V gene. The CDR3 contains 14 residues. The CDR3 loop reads CASSSGSVSGGYTF. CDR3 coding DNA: TGTGCCAGCAGTTCCGGTTCCGTTAGCGGTGGCTACACCTTC.

This chain's CDR3 is CASSVDGRGDYGYTF. In DNA form, the CDR3 reads TGTGCCAGCAGCGTAGACGGCAGGGGGGACTATGGCTACACCTTC. The chain recombines TRBV9 with TRBJ1-2; 7 bases line up with TRBD1. Germline lookup yields CDR1 SGDLS and CDR2 YYNGEE. V gave up 0 bases and J gave up 3 bases; unmatched junction bases: 5. This CDR3 spans 15 amino acids.

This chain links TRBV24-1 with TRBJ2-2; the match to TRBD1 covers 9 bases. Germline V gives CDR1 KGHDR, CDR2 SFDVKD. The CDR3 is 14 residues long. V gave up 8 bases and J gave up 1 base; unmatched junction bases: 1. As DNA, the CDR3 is TGTGCCACCAAGGGACAGGGGAACACCGGGGAGCTGTTTTTT. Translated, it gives CATKGQGNTGELFF.